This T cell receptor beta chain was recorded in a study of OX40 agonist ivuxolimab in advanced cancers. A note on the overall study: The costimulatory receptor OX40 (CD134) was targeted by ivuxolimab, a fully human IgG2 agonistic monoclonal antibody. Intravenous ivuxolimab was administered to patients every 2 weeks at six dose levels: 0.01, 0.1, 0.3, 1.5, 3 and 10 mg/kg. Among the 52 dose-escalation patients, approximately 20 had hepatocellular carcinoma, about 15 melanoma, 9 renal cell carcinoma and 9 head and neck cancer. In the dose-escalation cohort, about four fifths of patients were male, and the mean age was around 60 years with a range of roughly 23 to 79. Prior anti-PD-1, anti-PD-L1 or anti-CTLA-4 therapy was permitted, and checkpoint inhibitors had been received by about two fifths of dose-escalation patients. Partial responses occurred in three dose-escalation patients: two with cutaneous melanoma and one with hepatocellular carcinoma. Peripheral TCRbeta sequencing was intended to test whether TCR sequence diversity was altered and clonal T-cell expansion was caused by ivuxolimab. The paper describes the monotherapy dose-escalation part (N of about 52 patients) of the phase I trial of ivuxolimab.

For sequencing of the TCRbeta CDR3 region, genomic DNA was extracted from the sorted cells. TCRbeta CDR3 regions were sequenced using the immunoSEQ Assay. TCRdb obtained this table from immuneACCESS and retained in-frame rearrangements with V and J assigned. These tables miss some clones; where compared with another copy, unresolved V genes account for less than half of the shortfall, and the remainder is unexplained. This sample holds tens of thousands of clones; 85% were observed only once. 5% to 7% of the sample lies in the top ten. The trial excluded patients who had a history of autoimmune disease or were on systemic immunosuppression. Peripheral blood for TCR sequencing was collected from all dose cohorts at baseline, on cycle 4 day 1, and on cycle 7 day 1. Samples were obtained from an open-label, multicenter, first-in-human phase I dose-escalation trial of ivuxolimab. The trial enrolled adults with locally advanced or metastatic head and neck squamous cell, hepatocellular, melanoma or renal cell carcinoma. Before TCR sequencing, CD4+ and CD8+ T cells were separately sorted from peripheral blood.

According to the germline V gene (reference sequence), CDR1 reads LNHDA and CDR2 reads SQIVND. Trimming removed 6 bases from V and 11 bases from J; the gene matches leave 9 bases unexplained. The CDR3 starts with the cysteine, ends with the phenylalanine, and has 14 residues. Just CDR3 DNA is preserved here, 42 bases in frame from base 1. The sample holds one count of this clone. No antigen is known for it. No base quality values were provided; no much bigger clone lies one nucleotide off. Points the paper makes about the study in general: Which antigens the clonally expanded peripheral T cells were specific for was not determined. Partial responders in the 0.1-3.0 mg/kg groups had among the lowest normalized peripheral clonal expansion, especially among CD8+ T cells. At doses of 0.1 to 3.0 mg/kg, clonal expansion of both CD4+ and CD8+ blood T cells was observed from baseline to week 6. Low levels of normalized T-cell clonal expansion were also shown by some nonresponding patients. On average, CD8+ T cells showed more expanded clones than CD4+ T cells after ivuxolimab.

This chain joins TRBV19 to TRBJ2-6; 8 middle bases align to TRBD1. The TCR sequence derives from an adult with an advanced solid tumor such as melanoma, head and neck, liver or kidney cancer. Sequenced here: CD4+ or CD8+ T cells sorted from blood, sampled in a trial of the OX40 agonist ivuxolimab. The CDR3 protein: CASSLGGQVYVLTF. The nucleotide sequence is TGTGCCAGTAGCCTCGGGGGACAGGTTTACGTCCTGACTTTC.